This is a list of T cell receptor beta chains from one sample in a study of neurological immune-mediated disorders. Via MiXCR, TCRdb re-called the 5' RACE reads, giving one row per CDR3 protein. This table has over 65,000 distinct CDR3 sequences, 2.6% appearing once. The sample consisted of PBMCs. These receptor sequences come from a woman aged 25 to 39 with multiple sclerosis. CDR3s leave out the opening cysteine and the closing phenylalanine or tryptophan. Rows give clone size only sometimes, using once, few, many, or a class for an expanded clone.

TRBV11-3,TRBJ2-3,many,ASSRGPASTDTQY
TRBV10-3,TRBJ2-3,many,AISESLDFHTQY
TRBV6-2/TRBV6-3,TRBJ2-1,many,ASRIRDNEQF
TRBV5-1,TRBJ1-1,many,ASSKTGAITEAF
TRBV20-1,TRBJ1-1,many,SARRGEAF
TRBV9,TRBJ1-2,many,ASSVDGRGYGYT
TRBV4-3,TRBJ2-3,many,ASSQGPSGFTTPTDTQY
TRBV7-2,TRBJ1-2,many,ASSFKSDANYGYT
TRBV18,TRBJ2-3,many,ASSPPSGRRGTDTQY
TRBV4-3,TRBJ1-4,many,ASSQLTGDTNEKLF
TRBV7-9,TRBJ2-1,many,ASSFRTSSLRYNEQF
TRBV27,TRBJ2-3,few,ASSLKPYPTDTQY
TRBV5-1,TRBJ2-7,many,ASSFFPGTDEQY
TRBV5-1,TRBJ1-1,many,ASSVGAEAF
TRBV29-1,TRBJ2-2,many,SVIVAGAGELF
TRBV20-1,TRBJ2-3,many,SARRGQGGDHTQY
TRBV20-1,TRBJ1-5,many,SARGGGDQPQH
TRBV27,TRBJ1-1,many,ASSLSFRSGTEAF
TRBV7-9,TRBJ1-1,many,ASSLSTEAF
TRBV5-1,TRBJ1-1,many,ASSLQDRMNTEAF
TRBV20-1,TRBJ2-7,many,SAIQGSGEQY
TRBV20-1,TRBJ2-1,many,SARDTGTYNEQF
TRBV7-9,TRBJ1-1,many,ASSLVEAVNTEAF
TRBV28,TRBJ2-1,many,ASSLYDPHLGTESKYNEQF
TRBV6-5,TRBJ1-1,many,ASSRPTGYGVVGNTEAF
TRBV12-3/TRBV12-4,TRBJ2-1,many,AGGGSGRQF
TRBV19,TRBJ2-2,many,ASQDQADTGELF
TRBV6-6,TRBJ2-1,few,ASSSSGLEF
TRBV20-1,TRBJ2-7,many,SARDRQGSYEQY
TRBV7-2,TRBJ2-1,many,ASSLGLPEQF
TRBV10-3,TRBJ2-7,many,AISAPGQGPDEQY
TRBV10-3,TRBJ2-7,NA,AIGVRGNYEQY
TRBV3-1,TRBJ1-2,many,ASSLGTANYGYT
TRBV7-8,TRBJ2-1,many,ASSLNTAYNEQF
TRBV20-1,TRBJ2-7,many,SARDLGASPYEQY
TRBV9,TRBJ1-3,many,ASSVAGGNTIY
TRBV20-1,TRBJ1-5,many,SASRENQPQH
TRBV20-1,TRBJ2-1,many,SARGPGGPQF
TRBV20-1,TRBJ1-2,many,SASNYGYT
TRBV4-3,TRBJ2-6,many,ASSAQLAGNSGANVLT
TRBV5-1,TRBJ2-7,many,ASSPVGGSIYEQY
TRBV2,TRBJ2-2,NA,ASSPETGFTGELF
TRBV20-1,TRBJ2-5,many,SARTTQETQY
TRBV12-3/TRBV12-4,TRBJ2-3,many,ASSPSGSSTDTQY
TRBV5-1,TRBJ2-3,NA,ASSPDKDTQY
TRBV11-1,TRBJ2-3,many,ASSSAVTHPTDTQY
TRBV6-5,TRBJ1-4,many,ASTPGSMEGAEKLF
TRBV3-1,TRBJ2-7,many,ASSQPGQGIYEQY
TRBV21-1,TRBJ2-1,many,ASSKAVGDRGTNEQF
TRBV12-3/TRBV12-4,TRBJ2-3,many,ASRSITSGRAPTQY
TRBV5-5,TRBJ1-4,many,ASTRVPGPEKLF
TRBV11-2,TRBJ1-2,many,ASSLGSTGGPYGYT